A single sample is the source of the 9 T cell receptor beta chains below, sequenced in a study of early T cells in non-severe SARS-CoV-2 infection. Via MiXCR, TCRdb re-called the 5' RACE reads, giving one row per CDR3 protein. The top ten hold around 4.2% of the sample, which has 50,000 to 55,000 distinct CDR3 sequences, 9.1% seen once. The sample taken for sequencing was whole blood. All receptors come from an adult who was a healthcare worker with PCR-confirmed SARS-CoV-2 infection or an uninfected control (not recorded which).

This clonotype was recorded many times. V usage is TRBV3-1 and J usage is TRBJ1-6; D possibly corresponds to TRBD1 (6 bases). V gave up 3 bases and J gave up 7 bases, with 7 bases separating them. The germline V gene encodes CDR1 LGHDT and CDR2 YNNKEL (reference sequence). CDR3 length: 13 residues. CDR3 sequence (DNA): TGTGCCAGCAGCCACGGACAGAATTCACCCCTCCACTTT. Translated, it gives CASSHGQNSPLHF.

This clonotype showed up many times. The chain carries TRBV29-1 and TRBJ1-2, with TRBD1 matching 7 bases. The CDR3 has 11 residues. V dropped 7 bases and J dropped 8; count of bases not matched to a gene: 7. From germline, CDR1 is SQVTM and CDR2 ANQGSEA. The CDR3 protein is CSASQGDGYTF. The CDR3 DNA reads as TGCAGCGCGTCCCAGGGGGACGGCTACACCTTC.

This clonotype was detected many times. The chain has TRBV7-7 and TRBJ2-1, with 8 positions matching TRBD2. V trimming: 1 base; J trimming: 8 bases; junction bases outside the gene matches: 10. Germline V gene sequence: CDR1 SSHAT, CDR2 FNYEAQ (reference sequence). This CDR3 has 16 residues. CDR3 DNA sequence: TGTGCCAGCAGCTTAGGCCCCAGCGGGGGTACCTATGAGCAGTTCTTC. It codes for CASSLGPSGGTYEQFF.

This clonotype has at least ten counts. In DNA, the CDR3 is TGTGCCACCAGCAGAGATCAGGGGGCTGGGCAGCCCCAGCATTTT. It translates to CATSRDQGAGQPQHF. The chain employs TRBV15 and TRBJ1-5; 8 bases fit TRBD1. The trim removed 0 bases at V and 7 bases at J, leaving 5 bases unmatched. Germline V gene lookup returns CDR1 LNHNV and CDR2 YYDKDF (reference sequence). The CDR3 extends over 15 amino acids.

This clonotype appeared a few times. The CDR3 spells CASSQDRTSGYNEQFF. The CDR3 DNA is TGCGCCAGCAGCCAAGATAGGACTAGCGGTTACAATGAGCAGTTCTTC. V and J are TRBV4-1 and TRBJ2-1; 10 bases fit TRBD2. This CDR3 spans 16 amino acids. CDR1 MGHRA and CDR2 YSYEKL come from the germline V gene. The V and J ends lost 0 bases and 4 bases, in that order; junction bases with no gene match: 3.

This clonotype was seen a handful of times. The gene calls are TRBV7-2 and TRBJ1-6, with no clear D. CDR1 and CDR2 from the germline V gene are SGHTA and FQGNSA. CDR3 length: 12 amino acids. V lost 5 bases and J lost 14, with 13 bases in between. The CDR3: CASSPGPTSLHF. Written as DNA, the CDR3 is TGTGCCAGCAGCCCGGGCCCTACCTCCCTCCACTTT.

This clonotype was seen many times. This rearrangement joins TRBV27 to TRBJ1-3; no clear D. Trimming stripped 0 bases from V and 4 bases from J, with 10 bases between. CDR1 and CDR2 (germline): MNHEY, SMNVEV (reference sequence). This CDR3 is 15 amino acids long. The CDR3 bases are TGTGCCAGCAGTTTATCGGTAGGGCCAGGAAACACCATATATTTT. This encodes CASSLSVGPGNTIYF.

This clonotype was observed at least ten times. The chain couples TRBV20-1 to TRBJ2-2; TRBD2 might be the D (5 bases). Trimming cost V 4 bases and J 3 bases, with 9 bases left between them. From germline, CDR1 is DFQATT and CDR2 SNEGSKA (reference sequence). This CDR3 is 13 amino acids long. The DNA for the CDR3 is TGCAGTGCTACGGGCGGGTACACCGGGGAGCTGTTTTTT. This sequence encodes CSATGGYTGELFF.

There are many counts of this clonotype. The gene calls are TRBV20-1 and TRBJ2-5; D possibly uses TRBD1 or TRBD2 (5 bases each). This CDR3 has 13 residues. CDR1 is DFQATT and CDR2 is SNEGSKA in the germline V gene (reference sequence). Trimming shortened V by 5 bases and J by 4 bases, and 14 bases separated the two germline ends. CDR3 coding DNA: TGCAGTGCTCTCGAGGGGTTCGGAGAGACCCAGTACTTC. This gives the protein CSALEGFGETQYF.